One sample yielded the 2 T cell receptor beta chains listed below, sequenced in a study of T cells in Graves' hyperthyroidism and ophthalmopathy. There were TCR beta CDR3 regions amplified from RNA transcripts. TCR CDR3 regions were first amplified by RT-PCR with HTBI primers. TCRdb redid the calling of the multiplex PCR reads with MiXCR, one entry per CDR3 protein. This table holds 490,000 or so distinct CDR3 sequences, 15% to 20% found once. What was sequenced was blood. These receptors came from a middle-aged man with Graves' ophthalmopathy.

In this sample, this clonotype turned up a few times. The CDR3 sequence is CASSLTASNQPQHF. The CDR3 coding sequence is TGTGCCAGCAGCCTGACAGCTAGCAATCAGCCCCAGCATTTT. The chain uses TRBV7-2 and TRBJ1-5, with D possibly matching TRBD1 (5 bases). This CDR3 comprises 14 residues. The V gene lost 5 bases and the J gene lost 0 bases, with 8 bases spanning the gap. CDR1 and CDR2 (germline): SGHTA, FQGNSA.

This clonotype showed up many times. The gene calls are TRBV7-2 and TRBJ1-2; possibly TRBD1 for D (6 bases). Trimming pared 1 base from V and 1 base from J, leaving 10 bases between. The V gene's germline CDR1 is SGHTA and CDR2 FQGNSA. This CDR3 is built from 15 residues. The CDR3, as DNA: TGTGCCAGCAGCTTAGGTGGCAGGGGTAACTATGGCTACACCTTC. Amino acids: CASSLGGRGNYGYTF.